Sequencing of this T cell receptor beta chain was carried out in a study of shared clonotypes between healthy human individuals. Study results and caveats: Apart from blood, nothing was sampled; tissue repertoires likely differ.

Notes on this clone: No antigen is known for it.

Everyone who donated was a Caucasian adult who lived in Nashville, Tennessee. This CDR3 comprises 16 residues. CDR1 and CDR2 (germline): SGHRS, YFSETQ. The trim removed 4 bases at V and 4 bases at J, leaving 7 bases unmatched. Clones were read by immunoSEQ multiplex PCR, and TCRdb kept only the in-frame ones, dropping some. This table has approximately 980,000 clones, around three quarters appearing once. This TCR was sampled from a man younger than 35 in good health. Sequences were obtained from memory CD4+ T cells sorted from blood. The sample's subset: CD45RA-negative fraction. This chain uses TRBV5-1 with TRBJ2-5, with 13 bases matching TRBD2. The CDR3 DNA follows: TGCGCCAGCAGCGCGGGGACTAGCGGGATCGTAGAGACCCAGTACTTC. Residues: CASSAGTSGIVETQYF.